This T cell receptor (beta chain) was captured by sequencing in a study of blood T cell repertoires in COVID-19. Overall study context: Italy, Spain and the United States were the sources of the convalescent and acute COVID-19 samples. T cells, B-cell-depleted T cells, or PBMCs supplied cDNA or gDNA.

As originally analysed: Using reference gene primer amplification, nucleated cell counts were estimated. The data were produced by immunoSEQ multiplex PCR, yet TCRdb's version contains in-frame clones alone and is incomplete. The DNA gave D and trimming, while V, J and clone size come from that table. The sample lists around 300,000 clones, over 80% seen once, with 3% to 4.5% in the top ten. Germline V gene lookup returns CDR1 MNHEY and CDR2 SMNVEV (reference sequence). The CDR3 extends over 19 amino acids. Trimming removed 5 bases from V and 0 bases from J, with 22 bases in between. The source of this sequence is a woman between 40 and 55 years old with acute or convalescent COVID-19. The chain employs TRBV27 and TRBJ2-2; D might be TRBD2 (6 bases). Specimen: peripheral blood. CDR3 DNA sequence: TGTGCCAGCAGTCCCCCGGGGGTCGGGGCAAACGCGAACACCGGGGAGCTGTTTTTT. Translating it yields CASSPPGVGANANTGELFF.